The entry that follows covers one TCR beta chain sequence. No antigen is known for it. CDR1 and CDR2 from the germline V gene are SGHRS and YFSETQ. This CDR3 has 15 amino acids. Trimming removed 4 bases from V and 9 bases from J; junction bases left unmatched: 11. TCR beta CDR3 amplification used RNA transcripts. RT-PCR in the first round used HTBI primers; a second-round multiplex PCR followed. TCRdb fed the multiplex PCR reads into MiXCR, producing one record per CDR3 protein. The profile covers around 520,000 distinct CDR3 sequences, with approximately 35% appearing a single time and approximately 4.1% taken by the ten largest. These data originate in a study of Graves' ophthalmopathy and Graves' hyperthyroidism. Exclusion applied to patients with other autoimmune diseases, uncontrolled infections, pregnancy or lactation. The evidence that diagnosis relied on was clinical symptoms, serum thyroxine, TRAb, thyroid ultrasound and orbital computed tomography.

Whole-study results and caveats: The model forecast ophthalmopathy progression, reaching 60% to 71% sensitivity and 72% to 80% specificity. Most expanded thyroid clonotypes above 0.001 frequency also appeared in blood.

The chain recombines TRBV5-1 with TRBJ2-1; 9 bases map to TRBD1. The sequencing sample was made of peripheral blood or thyroid tissue (not recorded which). The clonotype comes from an adult man with Graves' hyperthyroidism. The CDR3 is CASSPGGQGLSEQFF. The CDR3 nucleotides read TGCGCCAGCAGCCCCGGGGGACAGGGCTTGAGTGAGCAGTTCTTC.